Each of the 11 T cell receptor beta chains below was sequenced from the same sample in a study of molecular identifiers for immune sequencing clone quantification. In TCRdb, the PCR reads were re-called with MiXCR into one record per CDR3 protein. The table has a few hundred thousand distinct CDR3 sequences, about a fifth seen once; the top ten hold roughly 0.81%. Sequenced material: naive CD8+ T cells from blood, with Jurkat cell RNA spiked in. Subset specified: FACS-sorted CD8+CD4-CCR7+CD45RA+ naive T cells. The receptors were gathered from a human donor in good health. Some libraries in this study had Jurkat cell RNA spiked in.

The table lists this clonotype with many counts. The rearrangement uses TRBV7-2 and TRBJ2-3; D may correspond to TRBD1 or TRBD2 (5 bases each). This CDR3 has 18 amino acids. Germline V CDR1 and CDR2: SGHTA, FQGNSA. Trimming pared 4 bases from V and 2 bases from J, leaving 22 bases between. The CDR3 DNA sequence: TGTGCCAGCAGCTCATCCCTGGCCAGGGAGTTTGTCACAGATACGCAGTATTTT. This sequence encodes CASSSSLAREFVTDTQYF.

The chain uses TRBV19 and TRBJ1-5, with 9 nucleotides matching TRBD1. From germline, CDR1 is LNHDA and CDR2 SQIVND (reference sequence). CDR3 length equals 15 residues. Losses at the gene ends were 3 bases for V and 9 bases for J; bases not matched to a gene: 9. The CDR3 region has the DNA TGTGCCAGTAGTATGGGACAGGGAATCTTAAGGCCCCAGCATTTT. Protein sequence: CASSMGQGILRPQHF.

The chain recombines TRBV12-3 or TRBV12-4 with TRBJ2-1, with D possibly matching TRBD1 (6 bases). Trimming stripped 3 bases from V and 10 bases from J, with 19 bases between. The CDR3 loop spans 15 amino acids. The CDR3 sequence is CASSLKPGHSDEQFF. DNA for the CDR3: TGTGCCAGCAGTTTGAAGCCGGGACACTCTGACGAGCAGTTCTTC.

The chain links TRBV7-9 to TRBJ2-7; the match to TRBD1 covers 7 bases. J lost 1 base, V lost 4 bases, and 4 bases had no gene match. This CDR3 has 14 amino acids. In germline, CDR1 is SEHNR, CDR2 FQNEAQ (reference sequence). DNA for the CDR3: TGTGCCAGCAGCTCAGGACAGGCGTCCTACGAGCAGTACTTC. Protein product: CASSSGQASYEQYF.

This chain joins TRBV30 and TRBJ2-7; 7 bases line up with TRBD2. The CDR3 covers 13 residues. CDR1 and CDR2 from the germline V gene are GTSNPN and SVGIG (reference sequence). Trimming at V came to 2 bases and at J to 6 bases, leaving 7 bases not matched to a gene. CDR3 bases: TGTGCCTGGAGTATCGGCGGGAGCTCCGAGCAGTACTTC. It encodes CAWSIGGSSEQYF.

Remarks on this clonotype: Possible read error: a much larger clone is one base away. V usage is TRBV30 and J usage is TRBJ1-1, with D unresolved. CDR1 and CDR2 (germline): GTSNPN, SVGIG (reference sequence). CDR3 length equals 14 residues. V lost 0 bases and J 11 bases, leaving 19 bases between the germline ends. This CDR3 reads CAWSVKSVTGRAFF. The CDR3 DNA reads TGTGCCTGGAGTGTGAAGTCTGTGACCGGACGGGCTTTCTTT.

This clonotype was detected ten times or more. The V gene is TRBV5-6, the J gene TRBJ2-7; D is perhaps TRBD2 (5 bases). Germline assignment: CDR1 SGHDT and CDR2 YYEEEE. Trimming took 2 bases from V and 6 from J, leaving 12 bases between them. This CDR3 comprises 13 residues. CDR3 amino acids: CASSFRSGTEQYF. CDR3 nucleotides: TGTGCCAGCAGCTTTCGGTCGGGAACCGAGCAGTACTTC. Variable domain in full (rest from reference TRBV5-6 and TRBJ2-7): DAGVTQSPTHLIKTRGQQVTLRCSPKSGHDTVSWYQQALGQGPQFIFQYYEEEERQRGNFPDRFSGHQFPNYSSELNVNALLLGDSALYLCASSFRSGTEQYFGPGTRLTVT.

This clonotype was counted ten times or more. The genes are TRBV20-1 and TRBJ1-4, with a weak D call TRBD1 (6 bases). This CDR3 is 12 amino acids long. The germline CDR1 and CDR2 sequences are DFQATT and SNEGSKA (reference sequence). CDR3 bases: TGCACCTGGGGGCCGGAAGATGAAAAACTGTTTTTT. Encoded protein: CTWGPEDEKLFF.

This clonotype has just a few counts. The chain is built from TRBV6-2 or TRBV6-3 and TRBJ2-3; 8 bases align to TRBD2. Per the germline V gene, CDR1 is MNHEY and CDR2 is SVGEGT. Trimming removed 4 bases from V and 1 base from J; junction bases left unmatched: 10. This CDR3 has 17 residues. The CDR3 nucleotides are TGTGCCAGCAGTTCCCTCAGCGGGGGCATACGCACAGATACGCAGTATTTT. Translating it yields CASSSLSGGIRTDTQYF.

This clonotype occurred many times. The gene calls are TRBV28 and TRBJ2-3; D assignment may be TRBD1 or TRBD2 (5 bases each). V lost 2 bases to trimming and J lost 2 bases, with 8 bases between them. The CDR3 runs 14 residues. Germline V gene lookup returns CDR1 MDHEN and CDR2 SYDVKM. CDR3 sequence: CASSLGGYTDTQYF. The CDR3, as DNA: TGTGCCAGCAGTTTAGGGGGATACACAGATACGCAGTATTTT.

This clonotype occurred many times. This chain connects TRBV4-3 to TRBJ1-4; 7 bases fit TRBD1. V was pared by 0 bases and J by 7 bases, with 5 bases of the junction left unmatched. The CDR3 runs 15 residues. The V gene's germline CDR1 is LGHNA and CDR2 YSLEER. Written as DNA, the CDR3 is TGCGCCAGCAGCCAAGAAAGGGGGCTTGGTGAAAAACTGTTTTTT. This codes for CASSQERGLGEKLFF.